The following is a T cell receptor (beta chain) sequence with its context. Antigen: not known. These data originate in a study of monozygotic twins with inflammatory bowel disease. Study-level results: No distinction between different T cell subtypes was possible.

For each CDR3 protein, TCRdb gives one entry from its re-call of the 5' RACE reads, without DNA. This sample contains around 47,000 distinct CDR3 sequences. Looked up from germline, CDR1 is SGHRS and CDR2 is YFSETQ. The length of the CDR3 is 13 residues. The specimen sequenced was blood. The chain is built from TRBV5-1 and TRBJ1-3. This clonotype was sampled from a human donor with ulcerative colitis or Crohn's disease, or a healthy co-twin of an affected twin (not recorded which). The chain's CDR3 is CASSSDAGNTIYF. Complete variable domain (other parts from reference TRBV5-1 and TRBJ1-3): KAGVTQTPRYLIKTRGQQVTLSCSPISGHRSVSWYQQTPGQGLQFLFEYFSETQRNKGNFPGRFSGRQFSNSRSEMNVSTLELGDSALYLCASSSDAGNTIYFGEGSWLTVV.